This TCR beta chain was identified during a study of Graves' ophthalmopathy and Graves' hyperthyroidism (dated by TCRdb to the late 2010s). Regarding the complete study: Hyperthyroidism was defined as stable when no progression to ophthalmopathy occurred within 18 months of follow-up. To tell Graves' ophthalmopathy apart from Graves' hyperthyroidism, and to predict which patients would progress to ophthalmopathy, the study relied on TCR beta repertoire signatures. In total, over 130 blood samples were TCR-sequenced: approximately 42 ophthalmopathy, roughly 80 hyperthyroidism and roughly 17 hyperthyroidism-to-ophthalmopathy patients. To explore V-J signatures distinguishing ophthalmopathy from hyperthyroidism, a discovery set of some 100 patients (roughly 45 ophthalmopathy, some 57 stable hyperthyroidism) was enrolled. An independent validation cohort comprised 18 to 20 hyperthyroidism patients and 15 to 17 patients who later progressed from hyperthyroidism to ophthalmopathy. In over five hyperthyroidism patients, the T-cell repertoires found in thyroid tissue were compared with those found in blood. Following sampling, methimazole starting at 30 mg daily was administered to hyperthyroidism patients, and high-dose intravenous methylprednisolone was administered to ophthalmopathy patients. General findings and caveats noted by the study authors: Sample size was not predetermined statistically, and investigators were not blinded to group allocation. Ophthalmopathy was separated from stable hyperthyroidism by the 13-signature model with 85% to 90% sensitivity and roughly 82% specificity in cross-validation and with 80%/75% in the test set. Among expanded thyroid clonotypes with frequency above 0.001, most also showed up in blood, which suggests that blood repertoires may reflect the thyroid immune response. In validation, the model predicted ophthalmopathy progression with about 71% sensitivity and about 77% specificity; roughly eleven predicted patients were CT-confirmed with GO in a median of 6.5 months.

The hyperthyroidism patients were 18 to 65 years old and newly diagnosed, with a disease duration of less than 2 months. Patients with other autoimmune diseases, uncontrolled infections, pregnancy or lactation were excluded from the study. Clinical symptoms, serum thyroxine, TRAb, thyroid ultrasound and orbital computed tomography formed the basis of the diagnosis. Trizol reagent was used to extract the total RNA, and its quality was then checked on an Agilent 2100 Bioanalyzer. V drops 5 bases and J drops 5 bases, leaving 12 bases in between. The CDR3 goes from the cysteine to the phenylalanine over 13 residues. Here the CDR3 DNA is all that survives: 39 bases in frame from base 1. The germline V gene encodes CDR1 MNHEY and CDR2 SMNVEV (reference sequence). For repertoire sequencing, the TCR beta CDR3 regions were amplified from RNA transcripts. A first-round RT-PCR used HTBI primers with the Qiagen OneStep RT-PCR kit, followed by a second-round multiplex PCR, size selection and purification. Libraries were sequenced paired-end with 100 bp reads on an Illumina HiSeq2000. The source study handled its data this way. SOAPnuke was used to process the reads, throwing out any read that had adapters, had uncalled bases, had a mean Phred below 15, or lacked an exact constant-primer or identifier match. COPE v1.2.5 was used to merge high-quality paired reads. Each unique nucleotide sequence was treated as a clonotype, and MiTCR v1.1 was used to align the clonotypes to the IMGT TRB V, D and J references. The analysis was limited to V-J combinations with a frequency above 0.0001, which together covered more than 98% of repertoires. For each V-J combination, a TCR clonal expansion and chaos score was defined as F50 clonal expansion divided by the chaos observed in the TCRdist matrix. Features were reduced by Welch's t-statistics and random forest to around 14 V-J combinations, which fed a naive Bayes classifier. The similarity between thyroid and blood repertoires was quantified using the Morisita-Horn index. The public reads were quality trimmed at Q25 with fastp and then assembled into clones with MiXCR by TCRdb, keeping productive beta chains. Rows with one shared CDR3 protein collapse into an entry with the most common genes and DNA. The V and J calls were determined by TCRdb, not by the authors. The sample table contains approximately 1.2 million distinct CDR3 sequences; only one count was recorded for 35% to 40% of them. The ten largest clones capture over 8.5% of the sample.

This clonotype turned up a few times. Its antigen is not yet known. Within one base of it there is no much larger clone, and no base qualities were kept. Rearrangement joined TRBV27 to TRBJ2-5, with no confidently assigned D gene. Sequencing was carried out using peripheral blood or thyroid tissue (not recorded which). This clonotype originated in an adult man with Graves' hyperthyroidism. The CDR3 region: CASSAIPPETQYF. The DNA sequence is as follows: TGTGCCAGCAGTGCGATCCCGCCCGAGACCCAGTACTTC.